The text below deals with one TCR beta chain. Its target is unknown. The record originates from a study of vaccination effects on CD4 cells after COVID-19. Across the study: Antigen-specific CD4+ T cells were expanded with viral peptide pools in the ViraFEST assay before sequencing.

Libraries were prepared by immunoSEQ multiplex PCR; TCRdb keeps only in-frame clonotypes and omits some of them. The table records tens of thousands of clones, approximately 70% of them present only once. CDR1 and CDR2 from the germline V gene are SGHAT and FQNNGV. This CDR3 contains 13 residues. The ends were cut back, 4 bases at V and 7 bases at J, with 14 bases in the middle. Whole-study findings and limits: Vaccine- and infection-induced clones showed marked clonal contraction late following vaccination.

Scientists isolated CD4+ T cells after an approximately 10-day culture period ended. It was between March and December 2020 that the person had a SARS-CoV-2 infection confirmed by PCR. The chain has TRBV11-2 and TRBJ2-7; tentative D call: TRBD1 (5 bases). Sequencing was performed on CD4+ T cells from PBMCs cultured without peptide, taken before COVID-19 vaccination. The source is a human donor who had a prior SARS-CoV-2 infection. The CDR3 nucleotides are TGTGCCAGCAGCTCCCCCAGGGTGTCGGAGCAGTACTTC. Its protein is CASSSPRVSEQYF.